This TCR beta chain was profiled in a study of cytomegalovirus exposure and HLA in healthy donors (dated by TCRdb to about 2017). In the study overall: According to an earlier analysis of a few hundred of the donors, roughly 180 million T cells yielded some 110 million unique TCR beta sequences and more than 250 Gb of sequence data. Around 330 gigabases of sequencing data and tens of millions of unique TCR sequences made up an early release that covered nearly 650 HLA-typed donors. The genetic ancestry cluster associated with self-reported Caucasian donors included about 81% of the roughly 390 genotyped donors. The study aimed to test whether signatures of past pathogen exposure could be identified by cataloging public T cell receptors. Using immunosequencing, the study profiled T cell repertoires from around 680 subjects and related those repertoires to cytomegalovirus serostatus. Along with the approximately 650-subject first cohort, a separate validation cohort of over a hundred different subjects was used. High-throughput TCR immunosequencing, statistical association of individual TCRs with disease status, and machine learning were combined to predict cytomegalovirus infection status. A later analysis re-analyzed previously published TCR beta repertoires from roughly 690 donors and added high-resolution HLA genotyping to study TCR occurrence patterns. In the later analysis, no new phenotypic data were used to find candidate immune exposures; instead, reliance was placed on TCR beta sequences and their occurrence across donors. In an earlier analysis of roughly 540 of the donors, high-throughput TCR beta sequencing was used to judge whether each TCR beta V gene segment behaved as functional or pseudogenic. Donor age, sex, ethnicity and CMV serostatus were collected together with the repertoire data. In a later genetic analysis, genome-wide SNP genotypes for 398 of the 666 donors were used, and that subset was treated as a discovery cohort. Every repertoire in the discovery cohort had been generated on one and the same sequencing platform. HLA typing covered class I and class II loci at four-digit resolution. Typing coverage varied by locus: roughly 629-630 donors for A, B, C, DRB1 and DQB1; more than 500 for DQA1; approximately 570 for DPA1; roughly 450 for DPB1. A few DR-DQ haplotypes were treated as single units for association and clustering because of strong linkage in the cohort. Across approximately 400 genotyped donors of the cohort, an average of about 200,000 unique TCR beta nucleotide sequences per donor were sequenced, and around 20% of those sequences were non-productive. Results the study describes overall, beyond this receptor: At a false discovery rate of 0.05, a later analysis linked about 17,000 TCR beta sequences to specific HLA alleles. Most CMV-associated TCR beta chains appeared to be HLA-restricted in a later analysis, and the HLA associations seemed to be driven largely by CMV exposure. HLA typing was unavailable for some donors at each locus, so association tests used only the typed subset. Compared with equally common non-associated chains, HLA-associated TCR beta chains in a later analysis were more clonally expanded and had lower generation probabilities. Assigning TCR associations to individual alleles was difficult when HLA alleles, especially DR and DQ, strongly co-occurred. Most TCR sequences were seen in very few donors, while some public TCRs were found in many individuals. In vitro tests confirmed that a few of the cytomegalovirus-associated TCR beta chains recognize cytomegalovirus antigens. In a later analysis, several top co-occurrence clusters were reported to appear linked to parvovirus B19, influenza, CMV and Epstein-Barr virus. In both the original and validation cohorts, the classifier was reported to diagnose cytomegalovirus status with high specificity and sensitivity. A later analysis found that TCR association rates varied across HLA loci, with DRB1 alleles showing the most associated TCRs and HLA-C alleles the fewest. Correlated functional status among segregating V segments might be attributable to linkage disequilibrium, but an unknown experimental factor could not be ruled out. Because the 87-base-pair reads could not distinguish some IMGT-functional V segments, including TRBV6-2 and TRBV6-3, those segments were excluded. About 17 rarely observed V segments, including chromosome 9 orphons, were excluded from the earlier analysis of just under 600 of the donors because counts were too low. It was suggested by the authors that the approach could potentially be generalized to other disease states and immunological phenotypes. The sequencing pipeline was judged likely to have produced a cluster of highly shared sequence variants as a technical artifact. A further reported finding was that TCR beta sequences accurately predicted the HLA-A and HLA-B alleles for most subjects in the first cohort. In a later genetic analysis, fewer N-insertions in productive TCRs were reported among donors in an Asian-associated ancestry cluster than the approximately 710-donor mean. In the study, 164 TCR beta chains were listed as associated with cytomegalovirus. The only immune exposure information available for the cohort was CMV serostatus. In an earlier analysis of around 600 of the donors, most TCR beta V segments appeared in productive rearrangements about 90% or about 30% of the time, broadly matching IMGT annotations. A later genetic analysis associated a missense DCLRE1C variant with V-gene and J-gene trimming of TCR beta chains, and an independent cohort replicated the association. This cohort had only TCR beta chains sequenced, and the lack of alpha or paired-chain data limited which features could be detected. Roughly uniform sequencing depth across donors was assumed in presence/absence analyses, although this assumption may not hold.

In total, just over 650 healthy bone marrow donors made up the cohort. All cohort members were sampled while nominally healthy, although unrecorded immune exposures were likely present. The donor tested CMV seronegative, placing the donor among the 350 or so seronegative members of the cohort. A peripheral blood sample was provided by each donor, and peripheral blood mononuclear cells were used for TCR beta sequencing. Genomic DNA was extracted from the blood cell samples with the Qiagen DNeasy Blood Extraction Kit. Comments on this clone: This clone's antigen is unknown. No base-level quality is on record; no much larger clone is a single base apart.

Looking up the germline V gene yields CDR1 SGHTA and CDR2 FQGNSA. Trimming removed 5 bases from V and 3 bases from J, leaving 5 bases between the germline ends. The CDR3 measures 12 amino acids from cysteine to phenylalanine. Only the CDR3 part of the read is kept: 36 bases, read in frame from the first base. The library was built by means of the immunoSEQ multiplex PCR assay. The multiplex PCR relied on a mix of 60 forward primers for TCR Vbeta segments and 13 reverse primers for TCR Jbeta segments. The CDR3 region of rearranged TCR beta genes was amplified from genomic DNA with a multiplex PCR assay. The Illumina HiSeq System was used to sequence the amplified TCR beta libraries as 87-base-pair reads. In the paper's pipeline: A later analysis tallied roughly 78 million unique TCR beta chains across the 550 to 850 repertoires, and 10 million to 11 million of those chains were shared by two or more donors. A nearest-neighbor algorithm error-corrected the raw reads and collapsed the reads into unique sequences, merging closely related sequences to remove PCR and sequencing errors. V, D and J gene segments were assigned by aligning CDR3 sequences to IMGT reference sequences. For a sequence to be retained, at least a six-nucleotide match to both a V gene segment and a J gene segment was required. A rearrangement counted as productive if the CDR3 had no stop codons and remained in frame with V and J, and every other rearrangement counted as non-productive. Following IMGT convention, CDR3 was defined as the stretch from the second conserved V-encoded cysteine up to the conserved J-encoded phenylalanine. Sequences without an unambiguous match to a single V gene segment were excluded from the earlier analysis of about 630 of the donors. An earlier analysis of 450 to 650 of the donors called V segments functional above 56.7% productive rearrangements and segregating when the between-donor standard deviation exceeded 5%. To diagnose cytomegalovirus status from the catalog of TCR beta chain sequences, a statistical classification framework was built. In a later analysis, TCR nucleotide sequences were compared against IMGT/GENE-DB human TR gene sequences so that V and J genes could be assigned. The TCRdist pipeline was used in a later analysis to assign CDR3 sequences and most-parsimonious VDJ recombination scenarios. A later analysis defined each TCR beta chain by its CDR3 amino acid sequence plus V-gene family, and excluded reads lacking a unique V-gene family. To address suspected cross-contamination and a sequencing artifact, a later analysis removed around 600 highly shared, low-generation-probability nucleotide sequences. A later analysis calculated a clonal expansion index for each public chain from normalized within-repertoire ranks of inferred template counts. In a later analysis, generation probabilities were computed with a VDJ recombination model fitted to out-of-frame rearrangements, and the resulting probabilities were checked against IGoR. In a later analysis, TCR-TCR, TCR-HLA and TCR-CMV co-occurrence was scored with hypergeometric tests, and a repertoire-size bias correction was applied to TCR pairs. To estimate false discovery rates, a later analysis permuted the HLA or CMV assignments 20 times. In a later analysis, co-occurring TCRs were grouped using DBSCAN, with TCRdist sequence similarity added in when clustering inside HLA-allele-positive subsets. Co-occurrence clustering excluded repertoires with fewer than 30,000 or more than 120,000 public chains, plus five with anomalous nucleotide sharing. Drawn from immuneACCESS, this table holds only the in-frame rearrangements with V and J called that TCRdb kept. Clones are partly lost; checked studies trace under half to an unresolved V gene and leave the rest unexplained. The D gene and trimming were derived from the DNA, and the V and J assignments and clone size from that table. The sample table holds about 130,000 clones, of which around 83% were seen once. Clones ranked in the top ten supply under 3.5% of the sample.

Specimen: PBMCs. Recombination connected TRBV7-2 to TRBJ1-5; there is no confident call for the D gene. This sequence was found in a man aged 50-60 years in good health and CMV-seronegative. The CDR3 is CASSLPNQPQHF. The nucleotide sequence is TGTGCCAGCAGCCTCCCCAATCAGCCCCAGCATTTT. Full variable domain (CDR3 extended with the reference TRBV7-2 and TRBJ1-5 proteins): GAGVSQSPSNKVTEKGKDVELRCDPISGHTALYWYRQSLGQGLEFLIYFQGNSAPDKSGLPSDRFSAERTGGSVSTLTIQRTQQEDSAVYLCASSLPNQPQHFGDGTRLSIL.